What follows is one TCR beta chain and its context. A junction boundary mismatches the germline segment, possibly from a read error. The entry originates in a study of early T cells in non-severe SARS-CoV-2 infection. TCRdb reanalysed the 5' RACE reads using MiXCR and keeps one entry per CDR3 protein. The data contain around 53,000 distinct CDR3 sequences, roughly 10% of them singletons. This CDR3 has 14 amino acids. This receptor was taken from an adult who was a healthcare worker with PCR-confirmed SARS-CoV-2 infection or an uninfected control (not recorded which). The chain employs TRBV12-3 or TRBV12-4 and TRBJ2-2; no reliable D call. The specimen was whole blood. CDR3 in amino acids: CASSSIAKTGELFF. CDR3 sequence (DNA): TGTGCCAGCAGTTCGATCGCGAAGACCGGGGAGCTGTTTTTT.